These 21 T cell receptor beta chains originate from one sample sequenced in a study of control samples from healthy donors and cancer patients. The table came from immunoSEQ multiplex PCR; TCRdb's copy has only in-frame clones and leaves some out. This sample has more than 85,000 clones, with 85% to 90% found just once. The sample was PBMCs. These receptor sequences come from an older woman with lung cancer.

The V call is TRBV19, the J call TRBJ2-2; possible D gene TRBD2, 6 bases. The CDR3 is 11 residues long. The V gene lost 6 bases and the J gene lost 8 bases, with 7 bases spanning the gap. From germline, CDR1 is LNHDA and CDR2 SQIVND (reference sequence). CDR3 residues: CASREGGELFF. CDR3 nucleotide sequence: TGTGCCAGTAGGGAGGGGGGGGAGCTGTTTTTT. Full variable domain (missing parts from reference TRBV19 and TRBJ2-2): DGGITQSPKYLFRKEGQNVTLSCEQNLNHDAMYWYRQDPGQGLRLIYYSQIVNDFQKGDIAEGYSVSREKKESFPLTVTSAQKNPTAFYLCASREGGELFFGEGSRLTVL.

This chain connects TRBV12-3 or TRBV12-4 to TRBJ2-5; maybe TRBD2 (6 bases). The V and J ends lost 5 bases and 5 bases respectively, with 12 bases between them. The CDR3 totals 13 residues. The CDR3 reads CASSPTSPETQYF. CDR3 nucleotides: TGTGCCAGCAGTCCCACTAGCCCGGAGACCCAGTACTTC.

The gene calls are TRBV19 and TRBJ1-2, with a possible D match to TRBD1 (5 bases). The CDR3 sequence is 17 residues long. V was pared by 2 bases and J by 3 bases, with 19 bases between. CDR1 LNHDA and CDR2 SQIVND come from the germline V gene (reference sequence). The CDR3, as DNA: TGTGCCAGTAGTATAACGGCAGGGCGCGGAGGTGACTATGGCTACACCTTC. Its translation is CASSITAGRGGDYGYTF.

The chain combines TRBV3-1 (or the pseudogene TRBV3-2) with TRBJ1-2, with 8 bases aligning to TRBD1. CDR3 size: 14 residues. The V segment lost 3 bases and the J segment 4 bases; nucleotides outside the gene matches: 4. Germline lookup yields CDR1 LGHDT and CDR2 YNNKEL (reference sequence). Here the CDR3 reads CASSQAGGGYGYTF. The CDR3 nucleotides read TGTGCCAGCAGCCAGGCAGGGGGCGGCTATGGCTACACCTTC.

V usage is TRBV7-9 and J usage is TRBJ2-1, with D uncertain. The germline V gene has CDR1 SEHNR and CDR2 FQNEAQ (reference sequence). Trimming took 0 bases from V and 9 from J, leaving 12 bases between them. CDR3 size: 14 residues. The CDR3 DNA follows: TGTGCCAGCAGCTTAGCGGAAGCCGCCAGTGAGCAGTTCTTC. This gives the protein CASSLAEAASEQFF.

This clone was counted a single time. The chain combines TRBV7-3 with TRBJ2-5; TRBD2 aligns across 8 bases. Losses at the gene ends were 5 bases for V and 5 bases for J; bases not matched to a gene: 10. This CDR3 is 15 amino acids long. Germline V gene data show CDR1 as SGHTA and CDR2 as FQGTGA. The CDR3 nucleotides read TGTGCCAGCAGCCTCCGCGGGGGGCGCGGGGAGACCCAGTACTTC. This translates into CASSLRGGRGETQYF.

The rearrangement joins TRBV4-3 to TRBJ1-1; D is possibly TRBD1 (6 bases). Germline CDR1 LGHNA, CDR2 YSLEER. Trimming stripped 0 bases from V and 1 base from J, with 12 bases between. This CDR3 region has 16 residues. The CDR3 coding sequence is TGCGCCAGCAGCCAAGAACCCAGGGGAGGGAACACTGAAGCTTTCTTT. It encodes CASSQEPRGGNTEAFF.

This chain connects TRBV9 to TRBJ2-7, with 7 bases matching TRBD2. This CDR3 spans 14 amino acids. V lost 0 bases, J lost 3 bases, and 3 bases stayed unmatched. Germline loops: CDR1 SGDLS, CDR2 YYNGEE. The CDR3 loop is CASSVEPGGYEQYF. The CDR3 DNA reads TGTGCCAGCAGCGTAGAACCGGGAGGCTACGAGCAGTACTTC.

V gene TRBV5-1 combines with J gene TRBJ2-3; no firm D call. CDR1 SGHRS and CDR2 YFSETQ come from the germline V gene. Deletions cut 4 bases from V and 2 bases from J, with 11 bases between. This CDR3 has 14 amino acids. CDR3: CASSTDQPTDTQYF. DNA of the CDR3: TGCGCCAGCAGCACGGACCAGCCCACAGATACGCAGTATTTT.

The chain couples TRBV7-8 to TRBJ2-5; 10 bases match TRBD2. This CDR3 spans 14 amino acids. The J segment lost 3 bases and the V segment lost 5 bases, leaving 3 bases of the junction unmatched. Germline CDR1 reads SGHVS; CDR2 reads FQNEAQ. CDR3 in DNA: TGTGCCAGCAGCCTAAGCGGGAGGGAAGAGACCCAGTACTTC. It is translated as CASSLSGREETQYF.

The chain uses TRBV3-1 (or the pseudogene TRBV3-2) and TRBJ2-6, with D possibly TRBD1 on 5 matching bases. The CDR3 has 15 amino acids. Germline V CDR1 and CDR2: LGHDT, YNNKEL (reference sequence). V was pared by 6 bases and J by 0 bases, with 9 bases between. The CDR3 here is CASRNQGSGANVLTF. The DNA of the CDR3 is TGTGCCAGCAGGAATCAGGGCTCTGGGGCCAACGTCCTGACTTTC.

The chain has TRBV28 and TRBJ2-1, with D perhaps matching TRBD2 (6 bases). From germline, CDR1 is MDHEN and CDR2 SYDVKM. Trimming shortened V by 2 bases and J by 9 bases, and 23 bases separated the two germline ends. This CDR3 comprises 17 residues. The DNA of the CDR3 is TGTGCCAGCAGTTTAGGGAGTAGCGGCCGCCATCCCACTGAGCAGTTCTTC. Translated, it gives CASSLGSSGRHPTEQFF.

The V gene is TRBV29-1, the J gene TRBJ2-4; D not certain. Looked up from germline, CDR1 is SQVTM and CDR2 is ANQGSEA. The CDR3 is 15 amino acids. Trimming pared 3 bases from V and 0 bases from J, leaving 12 bases between. The DNA for the CDR3 is TGCAGCGTTGAGTACACACTCCTAGCCAAAAACATTCAGTACTTC. It is translated as CSVEYTLLAKNIQYF. The entire variable domain, with the rest obtained from reference TRBV29-1 and TRBJ2-4, is as follows: SAVISQKPSRDICQRGTSLTIQCQVDSQVTMMFWYRQQPGQSLTLIATANQGSEATYESGFVIDKFPISRPNLTFSTLTVSNMSPEDSSIYLCSVEYTLLAKNIQYFGAGTRLSVL.

The chain links TRBV5-1 to TRBJ1-4; D gene unclear. Germline V gene lookup returns CDR1 SGHRS and CDR2 YFSETQ. The ends were cut back, 0 bases at V and 3 bases at J, with 6 bases in the middle. This CDR3 comprises 14 residues. The CDR3 region is CASSLGVPNEKLFF. CDR3 bases: TGCGCCAGCAGCTTGGGAGTTCCTAATGAAAAACTGTTTTTT.

This rearrangement joins TRBV29-1 to TRBJ2-1; D remains ambiguous. Per the germline V gene, CDR1 is SQVTM and CDR2 is ANQGSEA. The CDR3 covers 13 residues. V was trimmed by 7 bases and J by 6 bases, leaving 16 bases between them. The CDR3 here is CSAPIRRANEQFF. CDR3 nucleotide sequence: TGCAGCGCCCCGATCCGACGAGCCAATGAGCAGTTCTTC.

The chain links TRBV6-5 to TRBJ1-1; D may be TRBD1 (5 bases). CDR1 and CDR2 (germline): MNHEY, SVGAGI. The germline V and J ends were trimmed by 5 bases and 7 bases, with 11 bases remaining between them. This CDR3 is built from 12 residues. The CDR3 nucleotides read TGTGCCAGCAGTCTTACAGGTAGTGAAGCTTTCTTT. Amino acid sequence: CASSLTGSEAFF.

V is TRBV19 and J is TRBJ1-2; weak D call: TRBD1 (6 bases). With 5 bases removed from V and 4 bases from J, the gap between germline ends came to 17 bases. The CDR3 is 15 amino acids. Germline values: CDR1 LNHDA, CDR2 SQIVND (reference sequence). CDR3 residues: CASSPTTGGTYGYTF. Here the CDR3 DNA reads TGTGCCAGTAGTCCGACGACAGGAGGCACCTATGGCTACACCTTC. Using reference TRBV19 and TRBJ1-2 for the parts outside the CDR3, the full variable domain is DGGITQSPKYLFRKEGQNVTLSCEQNLNHDAMYWYRQDPGQGLRLIYYSQIVNDFQKGDIAEGYSVSREKKESFPLTVTSAQKNPTAFYLCASSPTTGGTYGYTFGSGTRLTVV.

This chain joins TRBV3-1 (or the pseudogene TRBV3-2) and TRBJ1-1, with D perhaps matching TRBD1 (5 bases). V was cut by 3 bases and J by 0 bases, with 17 bases left in between. This CDR3 has 17 residues. Germline CDR1 LGHDT, CDR2 YNNKEL (reference sequence). The CDR3 nucleotides read TGTGCCAGCAGCCACGCCATTGGACAAAAGATGAACACTGAAGCTTTCTTT. Its translation: CASSHAIGQKMNTEAFF.

The J gene is TRBJ1-6, the V gene TRBV3-1 (or the pseudogene TRBV3-2); 8 bases map to TRBD1. After removal of 4 bases from V and 10 bases from J, the junction contained 9 bases not matched to a gene. This CDR3 spans 15 amino acids. The germline gives CDR1 LGHDT, CDR2 YNNKEL (reference sequence). In DNA form, the CDR3 reads TGTGCCAGCAGCCCCCCGACAGGGGAAGTCTCACCCCTCCACTTT. As protein: CASSPPTGEVSPLHF.

This chain uses TRBV2 with TRBJ2-1; D not resolved. This CDR3 contains 12 residues. V lost 8 bases and J 5 bases, leaving 10 bases between the germline ends. CDR1 SNHLY and CDR2 FYNNEI come from the germline V gene. CDR3 amino acids: CASRGDNNEQFF. In DNA, the CDR3 is TGTGCCAGCCGCGGAGATAACAATGAGCAGTTCTTC.

The rearrangement uses TRBV3-1 (or the pseudogene TRBV3-2) and TRBJ2-5; D is undetermined. This CDR3 is 14 amino acids long. With 4 bases removed from V and 1 base from J, the gap between germline ends came to 10 bases. Germline CDR1 is LGHDT and CDR2 is YNNKEL (reference sequence). CDR3 loop: CASSPSRAQETQYF. The CDR3 region has the DNA TGTGCCAGCAGCCCCTCCCGGGCCCAAGAGACCCAGTACTTC.